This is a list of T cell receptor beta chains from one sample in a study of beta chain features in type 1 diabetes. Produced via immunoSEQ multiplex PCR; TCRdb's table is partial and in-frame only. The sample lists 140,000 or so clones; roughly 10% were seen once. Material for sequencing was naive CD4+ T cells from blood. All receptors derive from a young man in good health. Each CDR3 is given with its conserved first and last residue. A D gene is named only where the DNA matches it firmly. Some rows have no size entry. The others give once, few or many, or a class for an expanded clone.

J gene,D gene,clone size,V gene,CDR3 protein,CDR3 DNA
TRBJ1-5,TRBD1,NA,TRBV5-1,CASSPGTGALNQPQHF,TGCGCCAGCAGCCCCGGGACAGGGGCCCTTAATCAGCCCCAGCATTTT
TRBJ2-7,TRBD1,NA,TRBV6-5,CASSQGQVYEQYF,TGTGCCAGCAGTCAAGGACAGGTCTACGAGCAGTACTTC
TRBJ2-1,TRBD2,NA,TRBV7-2,CASSTDRGGLFF,TGTGCCAGCAGCACTGACCGGGGGGGGTTGTTCTTC
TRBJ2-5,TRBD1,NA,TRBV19,CASSPGQGIWETQYF,TGTGCCAGTAGCCCGGGACAGGGGATATGGGAGACCCAGTACTTC
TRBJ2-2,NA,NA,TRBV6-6,CANGEGNTGELFF,TGTGCCAACGGGGAAGGGAACACCGGGGAGCTGTTTTTT
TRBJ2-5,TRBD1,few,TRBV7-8,CASSPRQGAETQYF,TGTGCCAGCAGCCCCCGACAGGGCGCAGAGACCCAGTACTTC
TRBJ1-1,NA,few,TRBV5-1,CASSSQGSGTEAFF,TGCGCCAGCAGCTCACAGGGTTCGGGGACTGAAGCTTTCTTT
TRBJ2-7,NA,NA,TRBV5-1,CASSMTVYEQYF,TGCGCCAGCAGCATGACAGTCTACGAGCAGTACTTC
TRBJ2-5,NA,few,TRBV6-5,CASSYPGGTQETQYF,TGTGCCAGCAGTTACCCGGGCGGGACGCAAGAGACCCAGTACTTC
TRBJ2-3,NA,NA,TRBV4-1,CASSQVAAGEGTQYF,TGCGCCAGCAGCCAAGTCGCGGCCGGGGAAGGTACGCAGTATTTT
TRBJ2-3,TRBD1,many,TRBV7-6,CASSPKGQGSDTQYF,TGTGCCAGCAGCCCCAAGGGACAGGGGTCCGATACGCAGTATTTT
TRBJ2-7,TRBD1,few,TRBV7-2,CASSLRLGTGSYEQYF,TGTGCCAGCAGCTTAAGGCTGGGGACAGGGAGCTACGAGCAGTACTTC
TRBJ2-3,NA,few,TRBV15,CATSRDGDSDTQYF,TGTGCCACCAGCAGAGATGGGGACTCAGATACGCAGTATTTT
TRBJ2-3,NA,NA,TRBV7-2,CASSCCSDTDTQYF,TGTGCCAGCAGCTGCTGCAGCGACACAGATACGCAGTATTTT
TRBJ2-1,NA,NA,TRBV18,CASSPPTSSNEQFF,TGTGCCAGCTCACCACCGACTAGTTCCAATGAGCAGTTCTTC
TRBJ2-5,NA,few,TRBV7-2,CASSFPPPGTQYF,TGTGCCAGCAGCTTCCCCCCGCCAGGGACCCAGTACTTC
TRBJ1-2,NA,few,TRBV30,CAWSGQGGGYTF,TGTGCCTGGAGTGGCCAGGGTGGTGGCTACACCTTC
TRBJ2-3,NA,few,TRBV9,CASSVGQGGTDTQYF,TGTGCCAGCAGCGTAGGGCAGGGCGGCACAGATACGCAGTATTTT
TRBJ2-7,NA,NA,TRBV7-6,CASSLGSLATYEQYF,TGTGCCAGCAGCTTAGGCAGCCTAGCTACCTACGAGCAGTACTTC
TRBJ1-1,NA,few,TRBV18,CASSRQELAFF,TGTGCCAGCTCGAGACAGGAACTGGCTTTCTTT
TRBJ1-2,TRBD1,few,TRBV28,CASSTGTANYGYTF,TGTGCCAGCAGTACAGGGACAGCTAACTATGGCTACACCTTC
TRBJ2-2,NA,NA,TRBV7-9,CARDNPGIWTGELFF,TGTGCCAGAGACAATCCAGGGATTTGGACCGGGGAGCTGTTTTTT
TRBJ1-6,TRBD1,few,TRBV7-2,CASSSETGGALPLHF,TGTGCCAGCAGCTCAGAGACAGGGGGCGCTTTACCCCTCCACTTT
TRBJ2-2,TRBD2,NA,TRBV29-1,CSDLSGGAPGELFF,TGCAGCGATCTTAGCGGGGGGGCCCCCGGGGAGCTGTTTTTT
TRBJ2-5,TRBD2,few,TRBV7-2,CASSLGISGGAGETQYF,TGTGCCAGCAGCTTAGGAATTAGCGGGGGGGCAGGGGAGACCCAGTACTTC
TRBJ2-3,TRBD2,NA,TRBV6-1,CASRPTSGGTDTQYF,TGTGCCAGCAGACCGACTAGCGGGGGCACAGATACGCAGTATTTT
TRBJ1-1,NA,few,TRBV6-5,CASKLGRNTEAFF,TGTGCCAGCAAGTTAGGGAGGAACACTGAAGCTTTCTTT
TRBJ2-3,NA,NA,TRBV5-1,CASSLPGDTDTQYF,TGCGCCAGCAGCTTGCCAGGGGATACGGATACGCAGTATTTT
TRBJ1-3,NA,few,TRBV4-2,CASSQETGFGNTIYF,TGTGCCAGCAGCCAAGAAACAGGGTTTGGAAACACCATATATTTT
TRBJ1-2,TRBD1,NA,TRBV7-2,CASSQIGTVVNYGYTF,TGTGCCAGCAGCCAAATAGGGACAGTCGTTAACTATGGCTACACCTTC
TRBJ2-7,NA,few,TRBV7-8,CASSLGRSSYEQYF,TGTGCCAGCAGCTTAGGCCGTAGCTCCTACGAGCAGTACTTC
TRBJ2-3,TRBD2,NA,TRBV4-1,CASSQDGGRGGLSGDTQYF,TGCGCCAGCAGCCAAGACGGCGGACGGGGGGGCCTTAGTGGAGATACGCAGTATTTT
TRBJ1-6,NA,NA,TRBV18,CASSPPGGNSPLHF,TGTGCCAGCTCACCACCGGGGGGAAATTCACCCCTCCACTTT
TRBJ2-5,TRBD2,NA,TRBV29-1,CSVEESSGLETQYF,TGCAGCGTTGAAGAATCTAGCGGGTTGGAGACCCAGTACTTC
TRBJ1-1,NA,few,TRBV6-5,CASSSSGGYTEAFF,TGTGCCAGCAGTTCCTCGGGAGGGTACACTGAAGCTTTCTTT
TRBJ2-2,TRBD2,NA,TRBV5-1,CASSLVAGDLTGELFF,TGCGCCAGCAGCTTAGTAGCGGGGGATTTAACCGGGGAGCTGTTTTTT
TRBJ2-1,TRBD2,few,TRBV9,CASSVASGVYNEQFF,TGTGCCAGCAGCGTAGCTAGCGGCGTCTACAATGAGCAGTTCTTC
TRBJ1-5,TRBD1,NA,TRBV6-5,CASSLGQGGAQPQHF,TGTGCCAGCAGCCTCGGACAGGGAGGTGCTCAGCCCCAGCATTTT
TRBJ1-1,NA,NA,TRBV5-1,CASSLDGMNTEAFF,TGCGCCAGCAGCTTGGACGGTATGAACACTGAAGCTTTCTTT
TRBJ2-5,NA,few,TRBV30,CAWSVDYFQETQYF,TGTGCCTGGAGTGTAGACTACTTCCAAGAGACCCAGTACTTC
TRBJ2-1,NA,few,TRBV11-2,CASSLGGDNEQFF,TGTGCCAGCAGCTTAGGCGGGGATAATGAGCAGTTCTTC
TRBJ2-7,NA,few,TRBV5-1,CASRPGPDYEQYF,TGCGCCAGCAGACCCGGCCCGGACTACGAGCAGTACTTC
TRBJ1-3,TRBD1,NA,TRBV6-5,CASSRGTGGNTIYF,TGTGCCAGCAGTCGGGGGACAGGGGGAAACACCATATATTTT
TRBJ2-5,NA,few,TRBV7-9,CASSVALGKETQYF,TGTGCCAGCAGCGTGGCTCTTGGCAAAGAGACCCAGTACTTC
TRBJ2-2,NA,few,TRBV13,CASSSYTGELFF,TGTGCCAGCAGCTCGTACACCGGGGAGCTGTTTTTT
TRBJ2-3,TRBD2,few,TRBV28,CASSLSGGPGDTQYF,TGTGCCAGCAGTTTATCGGGAGGTCCGGGAGATACGCAGTATTTT
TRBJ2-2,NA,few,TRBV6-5,CASSPTRGTGELFF,TGTGCCAGCAGCCCCACCAGGGGCACCGGGGAGCTGTTTTTT
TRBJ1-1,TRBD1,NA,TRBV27,CASSLQGAHTEAFF,TGTGCCAGCAGTTTACAGGGGGCCCACACTGAAGCTTTCTTT
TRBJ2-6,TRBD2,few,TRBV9,CASSVAGLAGSSGANVLTF,TGTGCCAGCAGCGTAGCCGGTCTAGCGGGGTCCTCTGGGGCCAACGTCCTGACTTTC
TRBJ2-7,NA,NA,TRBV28,CASRTESSYEQYF,TGTGCCTCCCGGACAGAGAGCTCCTACGAGCAGTACTTC
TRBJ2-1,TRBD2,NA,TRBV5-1,CASSPLAGGPPNEQFF,TGCGCCAGCAGCCCGTTAGCGGGGGGGCCACCAAATGAGCAGTTCTTC
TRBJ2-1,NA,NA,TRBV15,CATSRYGYNEQFF,TGTGCCACCAGCAGATACGGTTACAATGAGCAGTTCTTC
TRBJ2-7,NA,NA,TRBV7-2,CASSFRRGGYEQYF,TGTGCCAGCAGCTTCCGCAGGGGTGGATACGAGCAGTACTTC
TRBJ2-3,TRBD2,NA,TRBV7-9,CASSSGLAGVSTDTQYF,TGTGCCAGCAGCTCCGGACTAGCGGGCGTTAGCACAGATACGCAGTATTTT
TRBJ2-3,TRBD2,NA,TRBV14,CASRLAGGSTDTQYF,TGTGCCAGCAGACTAGCGGGGGGGAGCACAGATACGCAGTATTTT